This entry is about one T cell receptor (beta chain). The CDR3 loop spans 15 amino acids. Per the germline V gene, CDR1 is SGHRS and CDR2 is YFSETQ. V dropped 4 bases and J dropped 5; count of bases not matched to a gene: 9. The data belong to a study of blood T cell repertoires in COVID-19. This table comes from immunoSEQ multiplex PCR, and its TCRdb copy is limited to in-frame clones, with some not included. The sample contains under 90,000 clones, approximately 80% of which appear only once. Sequenced material: peripheral blood. The receptor was isolated from a human donor in a cohort sampled during active COVID-19. This sequence joins TRBV5-1 and TRBJ2-5; 9 bases match TRBD2. CDR3 DNA: TGCGCCAGCAGCCCGGCGGGGGGGAAGTTGGAGACCCAGTACTTC. Encoded protein: CASSPAGGKLETQYF.